A selection of T cell receptor beta chains follows, all from one sample in a study of PD-1 blockade in classical Hodgkin lymphoma. Only in-frame clones appear in the TCRdb table, and some are missing; sequencing was by immunoSEQ multiplex PCR. The data show around 50,000 clones, with around 74% seen just once and around 12% held by the top ten. Source: peripheral blood mononuclear cells (PBMCs), taken before the fourth cycle of nivolumab. Source of these receptors: a human donor with classical Hodgkin lymphoma. The CDR3 runs from the conserved cysteine through the conserved F or W. The D gene is left open where the match is weak. Not every row has a clone size; where given, it reads once, few, many or a size class.

CDR3aa	CDR3nt	j_gene	d_gene	abundance	v_gene
CASSLAYWGVRQETQYF	TGTGCCAGCAGCTTAGCGTACTGGGGGGTTCGCCAAGAGACCCAGTACTTC	TRBJ2-5	-	-	TRBV7-8
CASRKTSGRYGTQYF	TGTGCCAGCAGAAAGACTAGCGGGAGGTATGGGACCCAGTACTTC	TRBJ2-5	TRBD2	-	TRBV27
CASSYSREALHF	TGTGCCAGCAGTTACTCGCGGGAGGCCCTCCACTTT	TRBJ1-6	-	-	TRBV6-5
CASSIVGAQADTQYF	TGTGCCAGTAGTATAGTTGGAGCGCAGGCAGATACGCAGTATTTT	TRBJ2-3	-	-	TRBV19
CASSLQRDGEQYF	TGTGCCAGCAGCTTACAGAGAGACGGCGAGCAGTACTTC	TRBJ2-7	-	-	TRBV7-8
CASSLTGGTQYF	TGTGCCAGCAGTTTAACAGGGGGTACGCAGTATTTT	TRBJ2-3	TRBD1	-	TRBV27
CASTRDGPYNEQFF	TGTGCCAGCACTCGGGACGGCCCCTACAATGAGCAGTTCTTC	TRBJ2-1	-	-	TRBV2
CASSVEIQGSNTEAFF	TGTGCCAGCAGCGTAGAAATCCAGGGCAGTAACACTGAAGCTTTCTTT	TRBJ1-1	-	-	TRBV9
CASSPALTYEQYF	TGTGCCAGCTCACCGGCATTGACCTACGAGCAGTACTTC	TRBJ2-7	-	-	TRBV18
CASSEGPGQGYEQYF	TGTGCCAGCAGTGAGGGGCCGGGACAGGGCTACGAGCAGTACTTC	TRBJ2-7	TRBD1	-	TRBV2
CASRYGTGQETQYF	TGCGCCAGCAGATACGGGACAGGGCAAGAGACCCAGTACTTC	TRBJ2-5	TRBD1	-	TRBV5-1
CASSRDTADRAQYF	TGTGCCAGCAGCCGGGACACGGCCGATAGGGCCCAGTACTTC	TRBJ2-5	-	-	TRBV7-9
CASSLAGVSADTQYF	TGTGCCAGTAGCTTAGCGGGAGTTTCCGCAGATACGCAGTATTTT	TRBJ2-3	TRBD2	many	TRBV19
CASSLSRGTEAFF	TGTGCCAGCAGCTTATCCAGAGGGACTGAAGCTTTCTTT	TRBJ1-1	-	many	TRBV7-8
CASSVDRVAYNEQFF	TGTGCCAGCAGTGTTGACAGGGTCGCCTACAATGAGCAGTTCTTC	TRBJ2-1	TRBD1	once	TRBV2
CASSEGLAIYEQYF	TGTGCCAGCAGCGAGGGACTAGCTATCTACGAGCAGTACTTC	TRBJ2-7	TRBD2	-	TRBV7-6
CASTSTGSGGNTIYF	TGTGCCAGCACCTCTACAGGGTCGGGTGGAAACACCATATATTTT	TRBJ1-3	-	-	TRBV21-1
CASSPTSGSDTGELFF	TGTGCCAGCAGCCCCACTAGCGGGAGTGACACCGGGGAGCTGTTTTTT	TRBJ2-2	TRBD2	-	TRBV4-2
CASSVKGNINEQFF	TGTGCCAGCAGTGTGAAGGGAAATATCAATGAGCAGTTCTTC	TRBJ2-1	-	-	TRBV6-4
CASSLSFRNEQFF	TGTGCCAGCAGCTTAAGCTTCCGGAATGAGCAGTTCTTC	TRBJ2-1	-	-	TRBV7-2
CASSVQRTGELFF	TGTGCCAGCAGTGTTCAAAGAACCGGGGAGCTGTTTTTT	TRBJ2-2	-	-	TRBV6-1
CATYYWGAITEKLFF	TGTGCCACCTATTACTGGGGGGCCATAACTGAAAAACTGTTTTTT	TRBJ1-4	-	-	TRBV27
CASSLRGRAYEQYF	TGTGCCAGCAGCTTAAGGGGGCGAGCATACGAGCAGTACTTC	TRBJ2-7	TRBD1	-	TRBV7-2
CASSLAGGLKIYEQYF	TGTGCCAGCAGTTTAGCGGGAGGTCTTAAGATCTACGAGCAGTACTTC	TRBJ2-7	TRBD2	-	TRBV6-5
CASSSPWGQGYNQAFF	TGTGCCAGCAGTTCCCCTTGGGGACAGGGTTACAACCAAGCTTTCTTT	TRBJ1-1	TRBD1	-	TRBV28
CASSITGPSYEQYF	TGTGCCAGTAGTATTACCGGACCCTCCTACGAGCAGTACTTC	TRBJ2-7	-	-	TRBV19
CASSLVGGGNNQPQHF	TGTGCCAGCAGTTTGGTCGGTGGGGGAAACAATCAGCCCCAGCATTTT	TRBJ1-5	-	-	TRBV7-2
CASSFSGPLETQYF	TGTGCCAGCAGCTTTAGTGGGCCCCTGGAGACCCAGTACTTC	TRBJ2-5	-	-	TRBV5-4
CASTPSPTNEKLFF	TGTGCCAGCACCCCGAGTCCAACTAATGAAAAACTGTTTTTT	TRBJ1-4	-	-	TRBV9
CATSRDWTGVSYEQYF	TGTGCCACCAGCAGAGATTGGACAGGGGTCTCCTACGAGCAGTACTTC	TRBJ2-7	TRBD1	-	TRBV15
CASSLERTNYEQYF	TGTGCCAGCAGCTTAGAGCGGACCAACTACGAGCAGTACTTC	TRBJ2-7	-	-	TRBV11-2
CASSPGLSYEQYF	TGTGCCAGCTCTCCGGGACTATCCTACGAGCAGTACTTC	TRBJ2-7	TRBD2	-	TRBV6-6
CASSWPQADNEQFF	TGTGCCAGCAGCTGGCCCCAGGCGGACAATGAGCAGTTCTTC	TRBJ2-1	-	few	TRBV5-4
CASSSISPGNQPQHF	TGTGCCAGCAGCTCTATCAGCCCGGGAAATCAGCCCCAGCATTTT	TRBJ1-5	-	-	TRBV7-9
CASSFGGARTDTQYF	TGTGCCAGCAGCTTTGGGGGGGCGCGGACAGATACGCAGTATTTT	TRBJ2-3	-	-	TRBV5-4
CASSFGQLADTQYF	TGTGCCAGTAGTTTTGGACAGCTTGCAGATACGCAGTATTTT	TRBJ2-3	-	-	TRBV19
CATSRGQGSSGANVLTF	TGTGCCACCAGCAGAGGACAGGGATCCTCTGGGGCCAACGTCCTGACTTTC	TRBJ2-6	TRBD1	-	TRBV15